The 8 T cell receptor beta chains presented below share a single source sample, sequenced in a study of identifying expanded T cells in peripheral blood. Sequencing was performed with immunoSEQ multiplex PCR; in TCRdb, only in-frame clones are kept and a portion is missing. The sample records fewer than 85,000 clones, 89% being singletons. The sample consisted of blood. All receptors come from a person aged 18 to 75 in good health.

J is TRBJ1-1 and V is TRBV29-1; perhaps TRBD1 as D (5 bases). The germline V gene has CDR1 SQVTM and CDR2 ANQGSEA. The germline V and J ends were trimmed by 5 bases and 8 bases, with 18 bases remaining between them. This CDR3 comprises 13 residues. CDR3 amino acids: CSVQTGGAVEAFF. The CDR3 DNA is TGCAGCGTTCAAACAGGCGGGGCAGTGGAAGCTTTCTTT. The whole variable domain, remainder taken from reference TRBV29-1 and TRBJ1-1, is SAVISQKPSRDICQRGTSLTIQCQVDSQVTMMFWYRQQPGQSLTLIATANQGSEATYESGFVIDKFPISRPNLTFSTLTVSNMSPEDSSIYLCSVQTGGAVEAFFGQGTRLTVV.

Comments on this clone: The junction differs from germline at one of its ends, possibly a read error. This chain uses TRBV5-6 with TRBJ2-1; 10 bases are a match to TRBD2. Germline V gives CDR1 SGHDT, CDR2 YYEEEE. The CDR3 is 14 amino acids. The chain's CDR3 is CASTLGSGRPLQFF. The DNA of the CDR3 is TGTGCCAGCACCTTGGGTAGCGGGAGGCCCCTGCAGTTCTTC.

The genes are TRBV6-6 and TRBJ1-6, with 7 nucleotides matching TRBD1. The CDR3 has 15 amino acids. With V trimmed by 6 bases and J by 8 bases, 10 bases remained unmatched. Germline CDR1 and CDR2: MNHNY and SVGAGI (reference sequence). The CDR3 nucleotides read TGTGCCAGCAGCCCCGGGACAGTCACTTATTCACCCCTCCACTTT. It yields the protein CASSPGTVTYSPLHF.

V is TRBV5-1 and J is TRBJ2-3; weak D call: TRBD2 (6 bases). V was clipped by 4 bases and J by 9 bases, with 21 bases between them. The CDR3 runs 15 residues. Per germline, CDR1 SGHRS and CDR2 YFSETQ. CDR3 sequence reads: CASSPPSLGGNTQYF. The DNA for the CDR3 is TGCGCCAGCAGCCCACCCTCTTTGGGGGGTAACACGCAGTATTTT.

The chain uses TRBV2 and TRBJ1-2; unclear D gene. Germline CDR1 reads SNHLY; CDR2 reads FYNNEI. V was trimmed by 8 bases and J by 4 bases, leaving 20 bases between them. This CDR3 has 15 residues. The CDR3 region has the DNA TGTGCCAGCCAAGATTGGCAGCTGGGATCCTATGGCTACACCTTC. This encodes CASQDWQLGSYGYTF. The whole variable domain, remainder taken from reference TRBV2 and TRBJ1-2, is EPEVTQTPSHQVTQMGQEVILRCVPISNHLYFYWYRQILGQKVEFLVSFYNNEISEKSEIFDDQFSVERPDGSNFTLKIRSTKLEDSAMYFCASQDWQLGSYGYTFGSGTRLTVV.

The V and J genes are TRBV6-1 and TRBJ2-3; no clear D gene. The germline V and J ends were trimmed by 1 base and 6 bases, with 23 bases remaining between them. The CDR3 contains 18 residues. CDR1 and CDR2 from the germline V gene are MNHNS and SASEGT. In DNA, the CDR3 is TGTGCCAGCAGTGAAGAGCTGGGGTCGACGGGTATGAGGGATACGCAGTATTTT. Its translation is CASSEELGSTGMRDTQYF.

The CDR3 DNA reads as TGTGCCAGCAGCCTGGACAGGGCACCCTACAATGAGCAGTTCTTC. This translates into CASSLDRAPYNEQFF. The chain combines TRBV27 with TRBJ2-1; the match to TRBD1 covers 8 bases. In germline, CDR1 is MNHEY, CDR2 SMNVEV (reference sequence). V dropped 6 bases and J dropped 2; count of bases not matched to a gene: 6. This CDR3 region has 15 residues.

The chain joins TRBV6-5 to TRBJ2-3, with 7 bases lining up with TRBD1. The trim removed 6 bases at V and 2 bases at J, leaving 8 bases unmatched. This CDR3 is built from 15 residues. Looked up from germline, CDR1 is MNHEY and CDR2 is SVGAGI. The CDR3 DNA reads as TGTGCCAGCAGCGCGACCGGGACAGACACAGATACGCAGTATTTT. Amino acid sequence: CASSATGTDTDTQYF.